Following are 2 T cell receptor beta chains from one sample sequenced in a study of T cells in Graves' hyperthyroidism and ophthalmopathy. Authors of the study amplified TCR beta CDR3 regions from RNA transcripts. HTBI primers were the set used in a first-round RT-PCR of the TCR CDR3. Via MiXCR, TCRdb re-called the multiplex PCR reads, giving one row per CDR3 protein. The repertoire includes more than 650,000 distinct CDR3 sequences, less than 15% of them detected once, and roughly a tenth sits in the top ten. The sequenced sample consisted of blood. Receptors originate from a woman between 18 and 30 years old with Graves' hyperthyroidism.

The genes are TRBV6-1 and TRBJ2-1; possible D gene TRBD1, 7 bases. The V gene's germline CDR1 is MNHNS and CDR2 SASEGT. The ends were cut back, 6 bases at V and 8 bases at J, with 20 bases in the middle. The CDR3 is made up of 15 amino acids. The CDR3 here is CASRPIGRRGHEQFF. CDR3 in DNA: TGTGCCAGCAGACCCATCGGGAGAAGGGGGCATGAGCAGTTCTTC.

This clonotype was observed at least ten times. This chain links TRBV7-8 with TRBJ1-1; D is undetermined. The V end lost 0 bases, the J end lost 6 bases, and 17 bases lay between the germline ends. The germline gives CDR1 SGHVS, CDR2 FQNEAQ. The CDR3 runs 16 residues. This CDR3 is CASSLAYSSLGSEAFF. CDR3 coding DNA: TGTGCCAGCAGCTTAGCGTACTCCAGCTTGGGCTCTGAAGCTTTCTTT.